These 20 T cell receptor beta chains came from one sample sequenced in a study of identical twins. TCRdb reprocessed the 5' RACE reads via MiXCR and lists one record per CDR3 protein. The sample includes under 800,000 distinct CDR3 sequences, approximately 22% of them seen just once. This same sample was also part of a study on T cells expressing NK-cell markers.

Input material: PBMCs. The receptors originated from a woman younger than 30 in good health.

V gene TRBV6-5 combines with J gene TRBJ2-7; possible D gene TRBD1, 7 bases. Germline V gene sequence: CDR1 MNHEY, CDR2 SVGAGI. The V end was cut by 4 bases, the J end by 2 bases, with 15 bases between. This CDR3 contains 15 residues. This chain's CDR3 is CASSSRQGEAYEQYF. The CDR3, as DNA: TGTGCCAGCAGTTCCCGGCAGGGGGAGGCCTACGAGCAGTACTTC.

In this sample, this clonotype turned up a few times. This rearrangement joins TRBV7-2 to TRBJ2-5; D possibly matches TRBD1 or TRBD2 (5 bases each). CDR3 size: 13 residues. Trimming removed 5 bases at V and 5 bases at J, with 12 bases between. The germline CDR1 and CDR2 sequences are SGHTA and FQGNSA. The CDR3 DNA reads as TGTGCCAGCAGCATCCCCTGGGGGGAGACCCAGTACTTC. This encodes CASSIPWGETQYF.

Note on this clonotype: At one of its ends the junction is not consistent with the germline gene, which may arise from a read error. The chain combines TRBV5-1 with TRBJ2-7, with D tentatively TRBD2 (5 bases). Germline assignment: CDR1 SGHRS and CDR2 YFSETQ. The CDR3 extends over 14 amino acids. CDR3 amino acids: CASILDRGSYEQYF. The CDR3 DNA is TGCGCCAGCATCTTGGACCGGGGCTCCTACGAGCAGTACTTC.

This clonotype has more than one count but fewer than ten. The J gene is TRBJ2-2, the V gene TRBV19; D remains unclear. Trimming shortened V by 4 bases and J by 0 bases, and 15 bases separated the two germline ends. The CDR3 runs to 17 residues. Germline V lookup: CDR1 LNHDA, CDR2 SQIVND (reference sequence). CDR3 sequence: CASSTPKTTTNTGELFF. CDR3 DNA sequence: TGTGCCAGTAGTACTCCGAAAACGACAACGAACACCGGGGAGCTGTTTTTT.

This clonotype was seen only a few times. The V and J genes are TRBV29-1 and TRBJ1-4; TRBD1 aligns across 7 bases. Germline-derived CDR1 and CDR2 are SQVTM and ANQGSEA. J lost 14 bases, V lost 7 bases, and 10 bases had no gene match. This CDR3 is built from 11 residues. In DNA, the CDR3 is TGCAGCGCCTCCCGGGACAGCTGGCTGTTTTTT. This gives the protein CSASRDSWLFF.

This clonotype was detected ten times or more. The chain employs TRBV4-3 and TRBJ2-3, with TRBD2 matching 12 bases. Germline assignment: CDR1 LGHNA and CDR2 YSLEER. The CDR3 has 16 residues. The trim removed 2 bases at V and 5 bases at J, leaving 5 bases unmatched. The CDR3 DNA follows: TGCGCCAGCAGCCAACTAGCGGGAGGGCCGGTAGATACGCAGTATTTT. This codes for CASSQLAGGPVDTQYF.

V and J are TRBV29-1 and TRBJ1-1, with D hard to call. The ends were cut back, 6 bases at V and 8 bases at J, with 10 bases in the middle. Germline CDR1 reads SQVTM; CDR2 reads ANQGSEA. The CDR3 totals 10 residues. The CDR3 DNA sequence: TGCAGCGTGGATGGCCGGGAAGCTTTCTTT. Its translation: CSVDGREAFF.

This clonotype has more than one count but fewer than ten. J is TRBJ2-7 and V is TRBV4-2, with 7 positions matching TRBD1. Per the germline V gene, CDR1 is LGHNA and CDR2 is YNFKEQ. V lost 1 base, J lost 5 bases, and 5 bases stayed unmatched. The CDR3 has 14 residues. Here the CDR3 reads CASSQAAGGNEQYF. CDR3 nucleotide sequence: TGTGCCAGCAGCCAAGCTGCAGGGGGAAACGAGCAGTACTTC.

The chain carries TRBV10-3 and TRBJ2-2, with D possibly TRBD1 on 6 matching bases. Trimming removed 7 bases at V and 0 bases at J, with 9 bases between. Germline V gene lookup returns CDR1 ENHRY and CDR2 SYGVKD. CDR3 length: 14 residues. The chain's CDR3 is CAITGQSNTGELFF. CDR3 bases: TGTGCCATCACTGGACAGTCGAACACCGGGGAGCTGTTTTTT.

The chain links TRBV7-3 to TRBJ2-5, with D unresolved. V was trimmed by 5 bases and J by 1 base, leaving 17 bases between them. Germline V gene lookup returns CDR1 SGHTA and CDR2 FQGTGA. The CDR3 is 16 residues long. The CDR3 nucleotides read TGTGCCAGCAGCCTAAACCCTACTGGCGGCCAAGAGACCCAGTACTTC. The encoded protein is CASSLNPTGGQETQYF.

V gene TRBV5-1 combines with J gene TRBJ2-7, with D tentatively TRBD2 (5 bases). CDR3 length equals 16 residues. The germline V gene encodes CDR1 SGHRS and CDR2 YFSETQ. V was shortened by 1 base and J by 4 bases, with 18 bases between the two germline ends. The CDR3 region has the DNA TGCGCCAGCAGCTTGATGGGGAGTCCGTCGAATTACGAGCAGTACTTC. Amino acid sequence: CASSLMGSPSNYEQYF.

The chain is built from TRBV27 and TRBJ1-2; possible D gene TRBD1, 6 bases. Trimming stripped 2 bases from V and 8 bases from J, with 12 bases between. Germline values: CDR1 MNHEY, CDR2 SMNVEV (reference sequence). The CDR3 length is 13 residues. CDR3 in amino acids: CASSLRGQYGYTF. In DNA, the CDR3 is TGTGCCAGCAGTTTACGGGGGCAATACGGCTACACCTTC.

In this sample, this clonotype turned up many times. J is TRBJ2-3 and V is TRBV10-3, with D unclear. The CDR3 is 13 residues long. Germline lookup yields CDR1 ENHRY and CDR2 SYGVKD. Deletions cut 5 bases from V and 2 bases from J, with 8 bases between. CDR3 protein: CAISRSVTDTQYF. The CDR3 DNA is TGTGCCATCAGTCGATCTGTCACAGATACGCAGTATTTT.

This clonotype came up a few times. The gene calls are TRBV20-1 and TRBJ2-7; the D gene is possibly TRBD2 (6 bases). Germline loops: CDR1 DFQATT, CDR2 SNEGSKA (reference sequence). The CDR3 has 11 amino acids. Deletions cut 5 bases from V and 7 bases from J, with 12 bases between. This CDR3 reads CSAPRGGEQYF. The CDR3, as DNA: TGCAGTGCTCCCCGTGGGGGGGAGCAGTACTTC.

This clonotype was detected many times. The V and J genes are TRBV20-1 and TRBJ1-5; the D gene is possibly TRBD1 (5 bases). Germline CDR1 reads DFQATT; CDR2 reads SNEGSKA (reference sequence). This CDR3 has 11 amino acids. Trimming removed 0 bases from V and 12 bases from J, with 9 bases in between. The CDR3: CSARDREGQHF. The CDR3 DNA reads as TGCAGTGCTAGAGACAGGGAAGGCCAGCATTTT.

The V call is TRBV10-3, the J call TRBJ1-6, with D tentatively TRBD1 (6 bases). Per germline, CDR1 ENHRY and CDR2 SYGVKD. This CDR3 is built from 14 residues. Between the trimmed V and J ends, which lost 11 bases and 6 bases, there was a span of 17 bases. The CDR3 nucleotides read TGTGCCTCGACAGGCCCCCAGGGTAATTCACCCCTCCACTTT. It yields the protein CASTGPQGNSPLHF.

This clonotype was detected only a few times. The genes are TRBV9 and TRBJ1-3, with D perhaps TRBD1 (5 bases). Germline assignment: CDR1 SGDLS and CDR2 YYNGEE. The CDR3 sequence is 15 residues long. V dropped 4 bases and J dropped 0 bases, with 11 bases sitting between them. The CDR3 sequence: CASSRDAGSGNTIYF. The CDR3 DNA reads as TGTGCCAGCAGCAGGGACGCCGGCTCTGGAAACACCATATATTTT. Combining the CDR3 with reference TRBV9 and TRBJ1-3 gives the whole variable domain DSGVTQTPKHLITATGQRVTLRCSPRSGDLSVYWYQQSLDQGLQFLIQYYNGEERAKGNILERFSAQQFPDLHSELNLSSLELGDSALYFCASSRDAGSGNTIYFGEGSWLTVV.

The chain links TRBV30 to TRBJ2-1; 8 positions agree with TRBD1. V was pared by 4 bases and J by 8 bases, with 10 bases of the junction left unmatched. Germline CDR1 GTSNPN, CDR2 SVGIG (reference sequence). There are 14 residues in the CDR3. The CDR3 DNA reads as TGTGCCTGGACCGGGACAGGAACCCTCCATGAGCAGTTCTTC. This translates into CAWTGTGTLHEQFF.

The chain is built from TRBV12-3 or TRBV12-4 and TRBJ2-3; 8 positions agree with TRBD2. There are 17 residues in the CDR3. V was clipped by 5 bases and J by 3 bases; unmatched bases: 13. The CDR3 bases are TGTGCCAGCAGTCCTGGAAAAGCGGGAGTATTAACAGATACGCAGTATTTT. It yields the protein CASSPGKAGVLTDTQYF.

In its sample, this clonotype was seen a few times. The chain carries TRBV5-1 and TRBJ2-1; 7 nucleotides align to TRBD1. Per the germline V gene, CDR1 is SGHRS and CDR2 is YFSETQ. J lost 4 bases, V lost 5 bases, and 9 bases had no gene match. The CDR3 runs to 15 residues. The DNA for the CDR3 is TGCGCCAGCAGGGAACAGGGGTTTAGATACAATGAGCAGTTCTTC. Its translation is CASREQGFRYNEQFF.